A few counts support the clone carrying this TCR beta chain. Antigen unknown. The junction differs from germline at one of its ends, possibly a read error. The data derive from a study of post-analysis software for immune sequencing data. Study-wide context: Relapsing-remitting, secondary progressive and progressive-relapsing forms of multiple sclerosis all featured among disease courses. General study points: Significantly lower normalized Chao1 diversity was found in patients with multiple sclerosis relative to controls. Five TRBV segments (TRBV5-6, TRBV5-1 and TRBV20-1 among them) occurred more frequently in patients than in controls.

From germline, CDR1 is MGHDK and CDR2 SYGVNS. CDR3 length: 16 amino acids. Libraries were made from TCR beta cDNA, and they carried unique molecular identifiers. Yield was about 500,000 cDNA molecules from 1 to 10 million T cells. Each CDR3 protein is one row after TCRdb ran MiXCR on the PCR reads. The data hold about 560,000 distinct CDR3 sequences, with 44% observed a single time. The receptor was isolated from a girl between 5 and 17 years old with multiple sclerosis. The specimen was blood. The chain links TRBV25-1 to TRBJ2-1; 12 positions agree with TRBD2. CDR3 in amino acids: CASTLAGGPRYNERFF. The CDR3 DNA follows: TGTGCCAGCACCCTAGCGGGAGGGCCGCGCTACAATGAGCGGTTCTTC.